This T cell receptor (beta chain) was observed in a study of cytomegalovirus exposure and HLA in healthy donors. Notes on this clone: Its antigen is undetermined.

The CDR3 loop spans 16 amino acids. CDR1 is SNHLY, CDR2 FYNNEI, per germline. J was trimmed by 6 bases and V by 5 bases; bases with no gene match: 11. Primers for the PCR totalled 60 Vbeta and 13 Jbeta. Measured with immunoSEQ multiplex PCR; TCRdb has only the in-frame clones, and not every one. The profile shows 33,000 or so clones, over 90% of them singletons. Study results and caveats: Sequences of the TCR beta chain were said to predict the HLA-A and HLA-B alleles of most subjects accurately. Cytomegalovirus-associated status was assigned to approximately 160 TCR beta chains. TCR beta chains associated with HLA were, in a later analysis, more clonally expanded than equally common others. Excluded: some indistinguishable V segments such as TRBV6-2 and TRBV6-3.

This TCR was recovered from a woman aged 18-29 years in good health and CMV-seronegative. The genes are TRBV2 and TRBJ2-4; 9 nucleotides match TRBD1. The specimen was PBMCs. CDR3 loop: CASSLHRGRGGNIQYF. In DNA, the CDR3 is TGTGCCAGCAGTTTGCACAGGGGGCGAGGAGGAAACATTCAGTACTTC.